Given below is one T cell receptor beta chain in context. Its antigen remains unidentified. Treatment of the sample: roughly 19 received Ad26.COV2.S at low or high dose, single or two shots; 5 received placebo; per-sample allocation not given. The samples date from day 63 after the first vaccine or placebo injection. The data originate from a study of Ad26.COV2.S vaccination and SARS-CoV-2 variants. At the level of the study: The authors gave Ad26.COV2.S intramuscularly, either once or twice 56 days apart. Findings of the study overall: Measures of TCR breadth and depth may have fallen short of total T cell responses. Post-vaccination spike-specific CD8+ and CD4+ T cell responses reportedly had substantial breadth. Non-spike TCR breadth did not differ much between vaccine and placebo recipients.

The CDR3 runs 18 residues. The method was immunoSEQ multiplex PCR; TCRdb's version includes in-frame clones alone and lacks a portion of them. The data show some 350,000 clones, 70% to 90% seen once. V usage is TRBV7-5 and J usage is TRBJ2-2; the table's D call, TRBD2, was not checked against the DNA. TRBV7-5 is assigned pseudogene status. The sequence was collected from a person aged 18-60 years who received the Ad26.COV2.S COVID-19 vaccine or a placebo. The material sequenced was peripheral blood, taken in a trial of Ad26.COV2.S vaccine versus placebo. DNA for the CDR3: TGTGTCAGAAGCTTAGGAGGTTCGGGCGGGATAGACACCGGGGAGCTGTTTTTT. The encoded protein is CVRSLGGSGGIDTGELFF.